This TCR beta chain comes out of a study of radiotherapy plus CTLA-4 blockade in lung cancer. Study-level background: An objective response was seen in roughly 20% of patients, and disease control in around 31%. Points from the study as a whole: Blood saw expansion of tumor-derived TCR clones after radiotherapy plus ipilimumab. Increased serum interferon-beta after radiation also reportedly predicted response strongly.

Participants had chemo-refractory metastatic non-small-cell lung cancer and were treated with focal radiation plus ipilimumab CTLA-4 blockade. Germline V gene lookup returns CDR1 SGHAT and CDR2 FQDESV (reference sequence). The V and J ends lost 4 bases and 2 bases, in that order; junction bases with no gene match: 6. The CDR3 totals 15 residues. With regard to this clone: Antigen unknown.

Produced via immunoSEQ multiplex PCR; TCRdb's table is partial and in-frame only. The table lists 90,000 or so clones, approximately 83% of them singletons. This clonotype was sampled from a human donor with non-small cell lung cancer who had a partial response to radiotherapy plus ipilimumab. Sample: peripheral blood, taken from a patient treated with radiotherapy plus ipilimumab. This rearrangement joins TRBV11-1 to TRBJ2-3; TRBD2 aligns across 7 bases. CDR3 region: CASSYAGVNTDTQYF. The CDR3 bases are TGTGCCAGCAGCTACGCGGGAGTGAACACAGATACGCAGTATTTT. Full variable domain (missing parts from reference TRBV11-1 and TRBJ2-3): EAEVAQSPRYKITEKSQAVAFWCDPISGHATLYWYRQILGQGPELLVQFQDESVVDDSQLPKDRFSAERLKGVDSTLKIQPAELGDSAMYLCASSYAGVNTDTQYFGPGTRLTVL.